This T cell receptor (beta chain) comes out of a study of cytomegalovirus exposure and HLA in healthy donors. Details on this clone: Its antigen is unidentified.

Regarding the study as a whole: Most TCR beta V segments were productive about 87% or about 30% of the time in an earlier analysis.

Primers for the PCR totalled 60 Vbeta and 13 Jbeta. Profiling relied on immunoSEQ multiplex PCR, and the TCRdb table lists in-frame clones only, not all of them. Among approximately 160,000 clones, 77% were seen once, and the ten largest hold 1.4%. With 6 bases removed from V and 1 base from J, the gap between germline ends came to 13 bases. The germline V gene encodes CDR1 MNHEY and CDR2 SMNVEV (reference sequence). The CDR3 is 14 residues long. These donors counted as nominally healthy when sampled, but unrecorded immune exposures were likely. The rearrangement uses TRBV27 and TRBJ2-7, with D tentatively TRBD1 (7 bases). The receptor's source is a woman aged 25 to 39 in good health and CMV-seropositive. The sample was PBMCs. The CDR3 nucleotides are TGTGCCAGCAGGCGACAGGGAGGATCCTACGAGCAGTACTTC. This sequence encodes CASRRQGGSYEQYF.